This TCR beta chain was captured by sequencing in a study of T cells in Graves' hyperthyroidism and ophthalmopathy. Study at large: Sampling of peripheral blood happened at initial diagnosis, prior to any treatment.

Trimming cost V 5 bases and J 0 bases; bases outside gene matches: 4. This CDR3 is built from 16 residues. In germline, CDR1 is SGHNT, CDR2 YYREEE (reference sequence). Regions amplified from RNA transcripts were the TCR beta CDR3 regions. HTBI primers were used for first-round RT-PCR of the TCR CDR3. Each CDR3 protein gets one entry after TCRdb re-called the multiplex PCR reads with MiXCR. In the table there are 270,000 or so distinct CDR3 sequences, over 12% of which are singletons. Patients aged 18 to 65 had newly diagnosed hyperthyroidism that had lasted under 2 months. Diagnostic assessment was based on clinical symptoms, serum thyroxine and TRAb, thyroid ultrasound and orbital computed tomography. Study conclusions and caveats: Among clonotypes expanded in thyroid above 0.001, most were also found in blood.

There are many counts of this clonotype. The antigen is not known. The rearrangement links TRBV5-4 to TRBJ2-3; 12 positions agree with TRBD2. Sequenced: blood. This TCR derives from a woman aged 45-65 years with Graves' hyperthyroidism that later progressed to Graves' ophthalmopathy. The CDR3 is CASRTGTSGSTDTQYF. The CDR3 DNA sequence: TGTGCCAGCAGGACCGGGACTAGCGGGAGCACAGATACGCAGTATTTT.